A single sample is the source of the 10 T cell receptor beta chains below, sequenced in a study of blood T cell repertoires in COVID-19. Data came from immunoSEQ multiplex PCR; TCRdb stores just in-frame clones and leaves some out. The table has about 250,000 clones, more than 80% seen once. The sequenced sample consisted of PBMCs or T cells enriched from blood (not recorded which). The receptor set was obtained from a woman aged 18-30 years who had recovered from COVID-19.

The chain couples TRBV20-1 to TRBJ1-2; perhaps TRBD1 as D (5 bases). Germline-derived CDR1 and CDR2 are DFQATT and SNEGSKA (reference sequence). CDR3 length equals 11 residues. The V end lost 6 bases, the J end lost 6 bases, and 11 bases lay between the germline ends. CDR3 in DNA: TGCAGTGCCCCAGGGAGGGATGGCTACACCTTC. Translated, it gives CSAPGRDGYTF.

The chain joins TRBV18 to TRBJ1-6, with a possible D match to TRBD1 (6 bases). V gave up 1 base and J gave up 0 bases, with 10 bases separating them. This CDR3 contains 17 residues. Germline V gene sequence: CDR1 KGHSH, CDR2 LQKENI. The CDR3 region is CASSPQRGASYNSPLHF. CDR3 nucleotide sequence: TGTGCCAGCTCACCACAGCGGGGGGCCTCCTATAATTCACCCCTCCACTTT.

The chain joins TRBV5-1 to TRBJ2-7; the D gene is possibly TRBD1 (5 bases). Germline V gene sequence: CDR1 SGHRS, CDR2 YFSETQ. This CDR3 has 14 residues. The V and J ends lost 2 bases and 2 bases respectively, with 11 bases between them. CDR3 in amino acids: CASSFTGRTYEQYF. The DNA for the CDR3 is TGCGCCAGCAGCTTTACAGGTCGTACCTACGAGCAGTACTTC.

The rearrangement links TRBV6-6 to TRBJ2-7; 7 bases agree with TRBD1. The ends lost 8 bases at V and 2 bases at J; junction bases unmatched: 6. CDR1 and CDR2 from the germline V gene are MNHNY and SVGAGI (reference sequence). The CDR3 has 13 amino acids. CDR3 coding DNA: TGTGCCAGCTTCGACAGGGCCCCCTACGAGCAGTACTTC. Translating gives CASFDRAPYEQYF.

The chain combines TRBV7-6 with TRBJ1-1, with D maybe TRBD1 (6 bases). The CDR3 length is 13 residues. From germline, CDR1 is SGHVS and CDR2 FNYEAQ. Trimming removed 3 bases from V and 4 bases from J, with 9 bases in between. This chain's CDR3 is CASSLTGFTEAFF. CDR3 bases: TGTGCCAGCAGCTTGACAGGTTTCACTGAAGCTTTCTTT.

This clone was observed a handful of times. The J gene is TRBJ2-7, the V gene TRBV19, with a tentative D call TRBD1 (5 bases). The CDR3 contains 15 residues. The V and J ends lost 0 bases and 0 bases respectively, with 9 bases between them. In germline, CDR1 is LNHDA, CDR2 SQIVND (reference sequence). CDR3 in amino acids: CASSIEDTGSYEQYF. CDR3 nucleotides: TGTGCCAGTAGTATAGAGGACACTGGCTCCTACGAGCAGTACTTC.

The chain joins TRBV5-6 to TRBJ1-1, with TRBD1 as a possible D gene (5 bases). Trimming cost V 1 base and J 5 bases, with 18 bases left between them. The CDR3 spans 16 residues. Looked up from germline, CDR1 is SGHDT and CDR2 is YYEEEE. CDR3 residues: CASSLTWAGILTEAFF. The CDR3 DNA reads TGTGCCAGCAGCTTGACTTGGGCAGGGATTTTAACTGAAGCTTTCTTT. The entire variable domain, with the rest obtained from reference TRBV5-6 and TRBJ1-1, is as follows: DAGVTQSPTHLIKTRGQQVTLRCSPKSGHDTVSWYQQALGQGPQFIFQYYEEEERQRGNFPDRFSGHQFPNYSSELNVNALLLGDSALYLCASSLTWAGILTEAFFGQGTRLTVV.

The V gene is TRBV10-3, the J gene TRBJ2-2; the match to TRBD2 covers 12 bases. Germline loops: CDR1 ENHRY, CDR2 SYGVKD. Trimming at V came to 3 bases and at J to 5 bases, leaving 7 bases not matched to a gene. The CDR3 totals 17 residues. The CDR3 DNA reads TGTGCCATCAGTGACGGGCTAGCGGGGGGGTCGACCGGGGAGCTGTTTTTT. Translating it yields CAISDGLAGGSTGELFF.

The chain has TRBV12-3 or TRBV12-4 and TRBJ2-3; D not certain. This CDR3 spans 12 amino acids. V was pared by 4 bases and J by 2 bases, with 4 bases between. CDR3 in DNA: TGTGCCAGCAGTTACTACACAGATACGCAGTATTTT. Protein: CASSYYTDTQYF.

This chain joins TRBV6-4 and TRBJ2-1, with 12 bases aligning to TRBD2. Losses at the gene ends were 3 bases for V and 9 bases for J; bases not matched to a gene: 6. The CDR3 is 15 residues long. Germline V gene data show CDR1 as MRHNA and CDR2 as SNTAGT. The DNA of the CDR3 is TGTGCCAGCAGTGAGCGGCTAGCGGGGGGGAGTGAGCAGTTCTTC. It encodes CASSERLAGGSEQFF.